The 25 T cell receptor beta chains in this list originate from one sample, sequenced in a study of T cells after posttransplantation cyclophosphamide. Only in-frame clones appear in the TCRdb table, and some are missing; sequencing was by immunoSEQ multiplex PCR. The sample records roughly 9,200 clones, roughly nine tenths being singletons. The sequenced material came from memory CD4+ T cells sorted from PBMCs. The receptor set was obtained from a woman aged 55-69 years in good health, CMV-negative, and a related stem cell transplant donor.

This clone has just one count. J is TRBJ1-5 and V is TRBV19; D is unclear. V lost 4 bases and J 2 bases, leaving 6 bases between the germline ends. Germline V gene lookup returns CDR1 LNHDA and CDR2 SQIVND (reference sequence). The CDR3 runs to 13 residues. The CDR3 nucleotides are TGTGCCAGTAGTAGGGCAGGCAATCAGCCCCAGCATTTT. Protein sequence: CASSRAGNQPQHF.

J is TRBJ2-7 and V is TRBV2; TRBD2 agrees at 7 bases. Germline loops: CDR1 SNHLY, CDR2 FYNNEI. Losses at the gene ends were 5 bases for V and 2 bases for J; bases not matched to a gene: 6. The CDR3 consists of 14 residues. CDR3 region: CASSRLAVTYEQYF. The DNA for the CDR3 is TGTGCCAGCAGTCGGCTAGCGGTGACCTACGAGCAGTACTTC.

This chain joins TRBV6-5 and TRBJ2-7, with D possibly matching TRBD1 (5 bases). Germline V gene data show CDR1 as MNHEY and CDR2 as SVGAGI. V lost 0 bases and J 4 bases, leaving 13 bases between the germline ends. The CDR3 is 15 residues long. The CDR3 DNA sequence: TGTGCCAGCAGTTACTCGTCGAAGGGGCAATACGAGCAGTACTTC. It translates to CASSYSSKGQYEQYF.

The CDR3 here is CASSQADRVGTEAFF. The CDR3 DNA follows: TGTGCCAGCAGCCAAGCAGACAGGGTCGGAACTGAAGCTTTCTTT. The chain employs TRBV4-2 and TRBJ1-1; TRBD1 aligns across 7 bases. CDR3 length: 15 residues. The germline V gene has CDR1 LGHNA and CDR2 YNFKEQ. Trimming removed 1 base from V and 5 bases from J; junction bases left unmatched: 7.

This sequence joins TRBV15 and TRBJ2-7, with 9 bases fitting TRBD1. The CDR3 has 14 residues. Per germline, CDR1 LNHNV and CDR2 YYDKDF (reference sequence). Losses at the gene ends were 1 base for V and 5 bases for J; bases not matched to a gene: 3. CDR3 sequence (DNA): TGTGCCACCAGCAGAGGGACAGGGGCCCACGAGCAGTACGTC. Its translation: CATSRGTGAHEQYV.

CDR3 residues: CSVEVGGAGSGSEYF. The CDR3, as DNA: TGCAGCGTTGAAGTGGGGGGGGCCGGTAGCGGGAGCGAGTACTTC. V usage is TRBV29-1 and J usage is TRBJ2-7; 9 nucleotides align to TRBD2. CDR1 SQVTM and CDR2 ANQGSEA come from the germline V gene. V lost 1 base, J lost 11 bases, and 15 bases stayed unmatched. This CDR3 region has 15 residues.

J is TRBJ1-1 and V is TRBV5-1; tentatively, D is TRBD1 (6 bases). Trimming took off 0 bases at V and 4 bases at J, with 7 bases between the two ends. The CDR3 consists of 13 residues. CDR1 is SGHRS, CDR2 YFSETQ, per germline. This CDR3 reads CASSLVQGTEAFF. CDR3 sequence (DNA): TGCGCCAGCAGCTTGGTACAGGGCACTGAAGCTTTCTTT.

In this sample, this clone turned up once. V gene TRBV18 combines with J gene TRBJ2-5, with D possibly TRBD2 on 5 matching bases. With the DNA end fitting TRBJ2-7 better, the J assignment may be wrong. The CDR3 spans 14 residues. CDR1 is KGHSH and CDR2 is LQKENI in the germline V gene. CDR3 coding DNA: TGTGCCAGCTCACAGGTAGGGAGCAAGTACGAGCAGTACTTC. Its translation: CASSQVGSKYEQYF.

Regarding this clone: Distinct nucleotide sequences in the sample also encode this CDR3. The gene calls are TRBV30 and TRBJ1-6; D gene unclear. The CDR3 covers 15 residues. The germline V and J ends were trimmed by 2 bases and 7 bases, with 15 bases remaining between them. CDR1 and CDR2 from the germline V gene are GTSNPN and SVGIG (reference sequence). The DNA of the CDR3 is TGTGCCTGGAGTAAGGGCGGACGGGAGAATTCACCCCTCCACTTT. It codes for CAWSKGGRENSPLHF.

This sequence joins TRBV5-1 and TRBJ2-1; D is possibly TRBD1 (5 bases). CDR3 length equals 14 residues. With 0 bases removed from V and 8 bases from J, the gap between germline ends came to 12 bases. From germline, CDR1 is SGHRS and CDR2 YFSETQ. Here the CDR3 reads CASSLGWTRDEQFF. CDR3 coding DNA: TGCGCCAGCAGCTTGGGATGGACACGGGATGAGCAGTTCTTC.

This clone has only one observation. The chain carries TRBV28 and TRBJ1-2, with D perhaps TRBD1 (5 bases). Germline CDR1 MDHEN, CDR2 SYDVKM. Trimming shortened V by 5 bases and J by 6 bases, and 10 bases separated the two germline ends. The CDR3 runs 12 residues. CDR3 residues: CASSVLRDGYTF. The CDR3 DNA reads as TGTGCCAGCAGTGTCCTCAGGGATGGCTACACCTTC.

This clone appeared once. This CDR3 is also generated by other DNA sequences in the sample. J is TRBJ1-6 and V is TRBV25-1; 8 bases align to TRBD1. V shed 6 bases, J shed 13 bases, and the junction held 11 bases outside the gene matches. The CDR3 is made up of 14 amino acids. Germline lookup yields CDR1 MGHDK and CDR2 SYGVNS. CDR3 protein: CASSQGAVFSPLHF. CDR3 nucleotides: TGTGCCAGCAGCCAGGGGGCTGTTTTTTCCCCCCTCCACTTT. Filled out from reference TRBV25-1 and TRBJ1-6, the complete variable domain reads EADIYQTPRYLVIGTGKKITLECSQTMGHDKMYWYQQDPGMELHLIHYSYGVNSTEKGDLSSESTVSRIRTEHFPLTLESARPSHTSQYLCASSQGAVFSPLHFGNGTRLTVT.

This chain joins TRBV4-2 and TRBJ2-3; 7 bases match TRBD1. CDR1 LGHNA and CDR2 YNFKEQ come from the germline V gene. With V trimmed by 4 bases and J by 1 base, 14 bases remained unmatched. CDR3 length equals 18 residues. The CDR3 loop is CASSRPTISGGGTDTQYF. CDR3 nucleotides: TGTGCCAGCAGCCGTCCCACCATCTCAGGGGGTGGCACAGATACGCAGTATTTT.

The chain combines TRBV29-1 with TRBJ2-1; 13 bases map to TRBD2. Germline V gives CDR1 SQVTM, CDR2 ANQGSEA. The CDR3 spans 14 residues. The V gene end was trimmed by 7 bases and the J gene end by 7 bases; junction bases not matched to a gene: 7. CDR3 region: CSGLTSGRWNEQFF. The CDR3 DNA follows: TGCAGCGGACTGACTAGCGGGAGGTGGAATGAGCAGTTCTTC.

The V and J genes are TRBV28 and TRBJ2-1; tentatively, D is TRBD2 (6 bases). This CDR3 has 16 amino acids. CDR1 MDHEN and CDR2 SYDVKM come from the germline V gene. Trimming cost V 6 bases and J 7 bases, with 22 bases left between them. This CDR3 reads CASSPGGAEGLNEQFF. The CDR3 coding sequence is TGTGCCAGCAGCCCCGGAGGAGCGGAGGGTCTTAATGAGCAGTTCTTC.

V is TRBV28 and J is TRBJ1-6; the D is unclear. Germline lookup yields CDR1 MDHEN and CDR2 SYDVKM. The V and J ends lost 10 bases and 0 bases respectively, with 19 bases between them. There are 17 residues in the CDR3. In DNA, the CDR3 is TGTGCCACCAGAAAAGCAGGTCTCAGCTCCTATAATTCACCCCTCCACTTT. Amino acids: CATRKAGLSSYNSPLHF.

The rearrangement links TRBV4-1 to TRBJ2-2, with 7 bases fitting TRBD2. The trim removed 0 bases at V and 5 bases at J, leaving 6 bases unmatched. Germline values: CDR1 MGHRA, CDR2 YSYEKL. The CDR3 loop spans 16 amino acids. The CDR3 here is CASSQDSGGHTGELFF. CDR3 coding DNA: TGCGCCAGCAGCCAAGATTCGGGGGGTCATACCGGGGAGCTGTTTTTT.

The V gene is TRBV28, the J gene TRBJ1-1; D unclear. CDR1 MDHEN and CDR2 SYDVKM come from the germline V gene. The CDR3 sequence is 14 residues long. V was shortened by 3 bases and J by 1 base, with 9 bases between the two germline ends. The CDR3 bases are TGTGCCAGCAGTTTTTCAGGCTGGAACACTGAAGCTTTCTTT. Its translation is CASSFSGWNTEAFF.

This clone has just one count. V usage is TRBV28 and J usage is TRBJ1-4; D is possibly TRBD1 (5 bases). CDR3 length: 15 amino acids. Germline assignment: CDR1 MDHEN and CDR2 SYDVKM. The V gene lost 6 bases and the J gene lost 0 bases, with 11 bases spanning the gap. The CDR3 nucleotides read TGTGCCAGCAGCCTGGGGGGGGCAACTAATGAAAAACTGTTTTTT. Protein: CASSLGGATNEKLFF.

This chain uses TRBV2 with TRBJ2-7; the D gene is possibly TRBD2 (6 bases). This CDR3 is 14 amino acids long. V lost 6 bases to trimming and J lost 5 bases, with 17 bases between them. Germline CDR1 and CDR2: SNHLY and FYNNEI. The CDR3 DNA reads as TGTGCCAGCAGCGCCGGGAGACAGCTCCACGAGCAGTACTTC. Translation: CASSAGRQLHEQYF. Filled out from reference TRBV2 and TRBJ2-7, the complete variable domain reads EPEVTQTPSHQVTQMGQEVILRCVPISNHLYFYWYRQILGQKVEFLVSFYNNEISEKSEIFDDQFSVERPDGSNFTLKIRSTKLEDSAMYFCASSAGRQLHEQYFGPGTRLTVT.

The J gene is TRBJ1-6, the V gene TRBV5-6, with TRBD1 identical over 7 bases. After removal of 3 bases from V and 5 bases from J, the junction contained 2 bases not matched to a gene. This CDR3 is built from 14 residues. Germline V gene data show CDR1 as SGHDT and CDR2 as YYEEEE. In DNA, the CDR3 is TGTGCCAGCAGCTGGGGGACAGATAATTCACCCCTCCACTTT. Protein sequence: CASSWGTDNSPLHF.

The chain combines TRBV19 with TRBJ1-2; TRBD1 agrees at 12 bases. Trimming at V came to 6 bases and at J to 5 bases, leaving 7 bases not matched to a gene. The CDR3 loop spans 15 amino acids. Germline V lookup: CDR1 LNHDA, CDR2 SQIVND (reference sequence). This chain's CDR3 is CASRGPGQGAYGYTF. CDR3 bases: TGTGCCAGTAGAGGACCGGGACAGGGGGCATATGGCTACACCTTC.

This CDR3 reads CASRRQGANYNEQFF. DNA for the CDR3: TGTGCCAGCCGGAGACAGGGGGCGAACTACAATGAGCAGTTCTTC. The genes are TRBV2 and TRBJ2-1, with 10 bases lining up with TRBD1. The J segment lost 3 bases and the V segment lost 8 bases, leaving 7 bases of the junction unmatched. CDR3 length equals 15 residues. In germline, CDR1 is SNHLY, CDR2 FYNNEI.

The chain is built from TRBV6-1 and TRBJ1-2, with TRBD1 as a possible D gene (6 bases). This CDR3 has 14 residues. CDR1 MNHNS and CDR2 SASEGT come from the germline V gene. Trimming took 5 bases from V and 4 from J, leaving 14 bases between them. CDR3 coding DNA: TGTGCCAGCAGTTATAGTCGGACAGTCTATGGCTACACCTTC. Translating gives CASSYSRTVYGYTF.

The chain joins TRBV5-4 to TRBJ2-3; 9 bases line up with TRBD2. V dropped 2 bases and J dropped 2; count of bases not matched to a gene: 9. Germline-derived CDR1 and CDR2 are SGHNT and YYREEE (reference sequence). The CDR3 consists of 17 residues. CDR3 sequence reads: CASSLSTSGRNTDTQYF. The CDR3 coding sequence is TGTGCCAGCAGCTTAAGTACTAGCGGGCGTAACACAGATACGCAGTATTTT. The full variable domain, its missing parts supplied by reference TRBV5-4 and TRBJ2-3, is ETGVTQSPTHLIKTRGQQVTLRCSSQSGHNTVSWYQQALGQGPQFIFQYYREEENGRGNFPPRFSGLQFPNYSSELNVNALELDDSALYLCASSLSTSGRNTDTQYFGPGTRLTVL.